This T cell receptor (beta chain) was found in a study of blood T cell repertoires in COVID-19. On the study more broadly: From the United States, Italy and Spain came samples of acute and convalescent COVID-19. In each case, the material was cDNA or gDNA derived from T cells, B-cell-depleted T cells, or PBMCs.

In the source study's methods: Using reference gene primer amplification, nucleated cell counts were estimated. Only in-frame clones appear in the TCRdb table, and some are missing; sequencing was by immunoSEQ multiplex PCR. V and J calls and clone size are copied from that table; D and trimming were computed from the DNA. Of 150,000 or so clones in the sample, about 89% were seen once. The source is a man aged 55 to 70 with active or convalescent COVID-19. Input material: peripheral blood.

This chain's CDR3 is CAPRGGPQHF. CDR3 sequence (DNA): TGTGCCCCGAGAGGGGGGCCCCAGCATTTT. The chain combines TRBV7-3 with TRBJ1-5, with D perhaps TRBD1 (6 bases). Germline assignment: CDR1 SGHTA and CDR2 FQGTGA. The CDR3 spans 10 residues. V was shortened by 11 bases and J by 9 bases, with 11 bases between the two germline ends.